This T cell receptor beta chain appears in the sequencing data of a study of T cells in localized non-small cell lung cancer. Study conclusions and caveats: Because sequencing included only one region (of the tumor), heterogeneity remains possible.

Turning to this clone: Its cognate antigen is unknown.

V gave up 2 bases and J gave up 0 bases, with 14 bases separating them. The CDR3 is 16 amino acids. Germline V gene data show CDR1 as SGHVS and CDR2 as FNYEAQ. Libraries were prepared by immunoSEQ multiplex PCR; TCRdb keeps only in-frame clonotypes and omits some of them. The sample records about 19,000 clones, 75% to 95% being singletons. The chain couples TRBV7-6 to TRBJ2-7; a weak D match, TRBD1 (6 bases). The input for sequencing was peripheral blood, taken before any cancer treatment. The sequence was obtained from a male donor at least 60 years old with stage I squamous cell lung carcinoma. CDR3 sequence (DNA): TGTGCCAGCAGCTTAACGTTCACAGGGAGCTCCTACGAGCAGTACTTC. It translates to CASSLTFTGSSYEQYF.